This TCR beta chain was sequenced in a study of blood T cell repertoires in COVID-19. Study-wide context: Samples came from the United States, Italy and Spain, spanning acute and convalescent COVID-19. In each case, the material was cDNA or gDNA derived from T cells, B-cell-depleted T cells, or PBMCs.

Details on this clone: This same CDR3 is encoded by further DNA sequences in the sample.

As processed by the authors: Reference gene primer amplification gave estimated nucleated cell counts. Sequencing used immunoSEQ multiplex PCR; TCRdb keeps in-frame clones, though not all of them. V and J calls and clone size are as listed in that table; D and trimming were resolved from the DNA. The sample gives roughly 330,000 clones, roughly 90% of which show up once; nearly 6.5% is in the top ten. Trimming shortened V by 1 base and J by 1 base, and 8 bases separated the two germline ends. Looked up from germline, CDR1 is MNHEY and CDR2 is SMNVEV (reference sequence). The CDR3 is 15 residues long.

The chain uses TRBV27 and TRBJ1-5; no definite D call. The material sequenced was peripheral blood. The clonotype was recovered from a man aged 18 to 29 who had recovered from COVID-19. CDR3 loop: CASSLWGDSNQPQHF. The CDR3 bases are TGTGCCAGCAGTTTATGGGGAGACAGCAATCAGCCCCAGCATTTT.